These 10 T cell receptor beta chains originate from one sample sequenced in a study of vaccination and CD4 T cells after COVID-19. Treatment meaning: roughly 10-day PBMC culture with coronavirus spike peptide pools or control peptides (ViraFEST assay). Antigens of these TCRs are unknown. An Oncomine TCR Beta short-read assay was used to sequence the DNA from cultured CD4+ T cells. From the PCR reads, TCRdb called clonotypes with MiXCR, one entry per CDR3 protein. The data show more than 12,000 distinct CDR3 sequences, with about 53% seen just once and around 10% held by the top ten. Source: CD4+ T cells from blood, cultured in vitro, taken before SARS-CoV-2 vaccination. Every receptor here comes from a human donor who had recovered from COVID-19.

V is TRBV19 and J is TRBJ2-5, with D uncertain. Trimming took off 4 bases at V and 2 bases at J, with 5 bases between the two ends. CDR3 length equals 12 residues. In germline, CDR1 is LNHDA, CDR2 SQIVND (reference sequence). For the CDR3, the DNA is TGTGCCAGTAGTACCCTACAAGAGACCCAGTACTTC. Its translation is CASSTLQETQYF.

The V and J genes are TRBV6-1 and TRBJ2-4; 10 positions match TRBD2. V trimming: 2 bases; J trimming: 9 bases; junction bases outside the gene matches: 10. The CDR3 length is 16 residues. Germline V lookup: CDR1 MNHNS, CDR2 SASEGT. CDR3 sequence reads: CASSEPRASGRVIQYF. CDR3 coding DNA: TGTGCCAGCAGTGAACCCCGGGCTAGCGGGAGAGTCATTCAGTACTTC.

The chain uses TRBV20-1 and TRBJ2-3, with 10 bases matching TRBD2. V was clipped by 2 bases and J by 0 bases; unmatched bases: 5. The CDR3 is 16 residues long. Germline loops: CDR1 DFQATT, CDR2 SNEGSKA (reference sequence). As DNA, the CDR3 is TGCAGTGCTAGACGCCAAGCGGGAGGGAGCACAGATACGCAGTATTTT. It yields the protein CSARRQAGGSTDTQYF.

The chain joins TRBV12-3 or TRBV12-4 to TRBJ2-7, with 8 bases aligning to TRBD1. With V trimmed by 2 bases and J by 4 bases, 4 bases remained unmatched. The CDR3 loop spans 14 amino acids. DNA of the CDR3: TGTGCCAGCAGTTTACGGACAGGGAGGTACGAGCAGTACTTC. It translates to CASSLRTGRYEQYF.

This clonotype has more than one count but fewer than ten. The chain joins TRBV19 to TRBJ1-1, with D unclear. Trimming took 5 bases from V and 6 from J, leaving 16 bases between them. This CDR3 is 14 amino acids long. The germline CDR1 and CDR2 sequences are LNHDA and SQIVND (reference sequence). CDR3 sequence (DNA): TGTGCCAGTAGTCTTGGGAACGGTTTTTCTGAAGCTTTCTTT. Translated, it gives CASSLGNGFSEAFF.

CDR3 DNA sequence: TGTGCCAGCAATCCGGACAGGACCCTCTCTGGGGCCAACGTCCTGACTTTC. Protein product: CASNPDRTLSGANVLTF. V is TRBV28 and J is TRBJ2-6, with 7 bases fitting TRBD1. The CDR3 contains 17 residues. V shed 7 bases and J 0 bases; nucleotides not matched to a gene: 9. The germline V gene has CDR1 MDHEN and CDR2 SYDVKM.

The chain uses TRBV3-1 and TRBJ1-6; 9 nucleotides line up with TRBD1. V was clipped by 1 base and J by 10 bases; unmatched bases: 8. The CDR3 is 16 amino acids. Germline-derived CDR1 and CDR2 are LGHDT and YNNKEL (reference sequence). Here the CDR3 DNA reads TGTGCCAGCAGCCAAGGAGTACAGGGGGCCGGATCACCCCTCCACTTT. This gives the protein CASSQGVQGAGSPLHF.

This clonotype has only a few counts. The chain is built from TRBV20-1 and TRBJ2-1; D may correspond to TRBD1 or TRBD2 (5 bases each). Trimming pared 5 bases from V and 9 bases from J, leaving 17 bases between. CDR3 length: 13 amino acids. The germline V gene has CDR1 DFQATT and CDR2 SNEGSKA (reference sequence). CDR3 sequence: CSARGLREPEQFF. DNA for the CDR3: TGCAGTGCTCGGGGCCTTAGGGAACCTGAGCAGTTCTTC.

In this sample, this clonotype turned up a few times. The rearrangement links TRBV6-2 or TRBV6-3 to TRBJ1-1; 11 bases map to TRBD1. The ends lost 5 bases at V and 0 bases at J; junction bases unmatched: 5. There are 16 residues in the CDR3. CDR1 is MNHEY, CDR2 SVGEGT, per germline. CDR3 sequence (DNA): TGTGCCAGCAGTGATCGGGACAGGGGGGTGAACACTGAAGCTTTCTTT. It is translated as CASSDRDRGVNTEAFF.

This clonotype was observed a few times. This sequence joins TRBV6-2 or TRBV6-3 and TRBJ2-2; no firm D call. Germline V gene data show CDR1 as MNHEY and CDR2 as SVGEGT. The CDR3 contains 13 residues. V lost 4 bases and J 5 bases, leaving 8 bases between the germline ends. CDR3 residues: CASSLVETGELFF. The CDR3 bases are TGTGCCAGCAGTTTAGTGGAGACCGGGGAGCTGTTTTTT.